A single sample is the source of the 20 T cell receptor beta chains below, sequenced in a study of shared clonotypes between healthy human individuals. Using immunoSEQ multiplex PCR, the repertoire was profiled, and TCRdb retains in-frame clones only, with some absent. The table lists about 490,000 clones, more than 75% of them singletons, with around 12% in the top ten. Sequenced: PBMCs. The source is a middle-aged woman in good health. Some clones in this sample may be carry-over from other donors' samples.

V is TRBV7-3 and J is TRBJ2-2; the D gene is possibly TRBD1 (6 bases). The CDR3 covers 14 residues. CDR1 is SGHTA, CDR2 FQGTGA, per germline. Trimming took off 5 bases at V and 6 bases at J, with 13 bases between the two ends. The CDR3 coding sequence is TGTGCCAGCAGCCCACAGGGTAGTCCCGGGGAGCTGTTTTTT. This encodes CASSPQGSPGELFF.

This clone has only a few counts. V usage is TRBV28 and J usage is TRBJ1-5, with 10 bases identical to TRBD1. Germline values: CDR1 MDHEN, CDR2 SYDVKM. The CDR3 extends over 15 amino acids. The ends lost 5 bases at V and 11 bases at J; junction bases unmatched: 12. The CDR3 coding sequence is TGTGCCAGCAGTAGACAGGGGGCCTCCCCTGGGACCCAGCATTTT. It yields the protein CASSRQGASPGTQHF.

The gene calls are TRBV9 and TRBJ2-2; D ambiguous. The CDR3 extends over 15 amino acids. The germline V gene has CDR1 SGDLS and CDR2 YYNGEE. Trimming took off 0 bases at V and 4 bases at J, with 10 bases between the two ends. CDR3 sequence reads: CASSVAPTGTGELFF. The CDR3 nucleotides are TGTGCCAGCAGCGTAGCCCCCACGGGCACCGGGGAGCTGTTTTTT.

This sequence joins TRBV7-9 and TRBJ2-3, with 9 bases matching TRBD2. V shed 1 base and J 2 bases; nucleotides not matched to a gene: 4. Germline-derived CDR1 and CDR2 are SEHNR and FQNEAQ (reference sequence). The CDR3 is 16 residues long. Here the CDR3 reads CASSLVLAGATDTQYF. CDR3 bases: TGTGCCAGCAGCTTAGTTTTAGCGGGAGCCACAGATACGCAGTATTTT. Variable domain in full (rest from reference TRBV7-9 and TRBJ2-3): DTGVSQNPRHKITKRGQNVTFRCDPISEHNRLYWYRQTLGQGPEFLTYFQNEAQLEKSRLLSDRFSAERPKGSFSTLEIQRTEQGDSAMYLCASSLVLAGATDTQYFGPGTRLTVL.

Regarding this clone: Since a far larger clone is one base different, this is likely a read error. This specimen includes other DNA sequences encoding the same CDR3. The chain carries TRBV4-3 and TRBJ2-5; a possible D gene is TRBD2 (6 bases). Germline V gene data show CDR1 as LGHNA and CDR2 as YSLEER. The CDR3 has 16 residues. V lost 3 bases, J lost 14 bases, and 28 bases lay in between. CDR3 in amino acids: CASSQGLSGLRAEQYF. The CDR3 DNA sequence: TGCGCCAGCAGCCAGGGATTATCGGGACTCCGGGCCGAGCAATACTTC.

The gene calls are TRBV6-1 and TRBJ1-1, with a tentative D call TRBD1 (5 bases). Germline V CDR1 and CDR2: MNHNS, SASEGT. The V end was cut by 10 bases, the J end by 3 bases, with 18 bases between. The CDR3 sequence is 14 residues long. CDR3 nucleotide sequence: TGTGCCATCCAAAAAGGGGTAGGCGACACTGAAGCTTTCTTT. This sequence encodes CAIQKGVGDTEAFF.

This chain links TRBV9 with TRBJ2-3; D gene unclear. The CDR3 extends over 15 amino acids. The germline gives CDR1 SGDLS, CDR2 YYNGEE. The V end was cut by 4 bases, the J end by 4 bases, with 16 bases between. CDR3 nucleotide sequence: TGTGCCAGCAGCCAAGACTGGCTTCCACCAGATACGCAGTATTTT. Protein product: CASSQDWLPPDTQYF.

In DNA form, the CDR3 reads TGTGCCAGCAGCAGGGACAGCGGACAAGAGACCCAGTACTTC. It is translated as CASSRDSGQETQYF. The chain joins TRBV7-2 to TRBJ2-5; 7 bases are a match to TRBD1. CDR3 size: 14 residues. Losses at the gene ends were 5 bases for V and 2 bases for J; bases not matched to a gene: 5. Germline V gene data show CDR1 as SGHTA and CDR2 as FQGNSA.

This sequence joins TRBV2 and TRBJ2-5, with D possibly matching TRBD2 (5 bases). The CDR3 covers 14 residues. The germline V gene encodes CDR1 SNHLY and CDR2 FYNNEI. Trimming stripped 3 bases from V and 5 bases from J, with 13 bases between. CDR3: CASSDRGGEETQYF. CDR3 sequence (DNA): TGTGCCAGCAGTGATCGTGGAGGTGAGGAGACCCAGTACTTC.

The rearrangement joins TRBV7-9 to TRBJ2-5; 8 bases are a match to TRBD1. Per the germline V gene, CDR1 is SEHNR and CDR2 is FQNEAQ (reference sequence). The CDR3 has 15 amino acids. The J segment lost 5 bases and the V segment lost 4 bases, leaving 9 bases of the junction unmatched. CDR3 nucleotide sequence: TGTGCCAGCAGCTCTTGGACAGGGCGAAGGGAGACCCAGTACTTC. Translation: CASSSWTGRRETQYF.

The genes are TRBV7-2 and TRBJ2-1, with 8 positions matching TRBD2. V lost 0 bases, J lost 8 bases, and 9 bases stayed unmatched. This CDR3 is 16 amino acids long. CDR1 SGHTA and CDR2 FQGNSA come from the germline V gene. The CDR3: CASSLARDSGIHEQFF. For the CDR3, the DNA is TGTGCCAGCAGCTTAGCGAGGGATAGCGGGATACATGAGCAGTTCTTC.

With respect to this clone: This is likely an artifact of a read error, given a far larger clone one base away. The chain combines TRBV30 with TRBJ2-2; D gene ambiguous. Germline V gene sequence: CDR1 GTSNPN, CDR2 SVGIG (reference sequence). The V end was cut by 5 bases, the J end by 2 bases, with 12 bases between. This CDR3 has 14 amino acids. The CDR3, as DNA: TGTGCCTGGGGAGCCGGTGTAAACACCGGGGAGCTGTTTTTT. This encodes CAWGAGVNTGELFF.

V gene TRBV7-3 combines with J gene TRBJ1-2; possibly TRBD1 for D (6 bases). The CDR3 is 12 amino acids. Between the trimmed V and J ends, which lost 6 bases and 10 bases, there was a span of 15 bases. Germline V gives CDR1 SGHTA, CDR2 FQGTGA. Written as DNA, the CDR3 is TGTGCCAGCAGTTCCGGGACACCGAACTACACCTTC. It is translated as CASSSGTPNYTF.

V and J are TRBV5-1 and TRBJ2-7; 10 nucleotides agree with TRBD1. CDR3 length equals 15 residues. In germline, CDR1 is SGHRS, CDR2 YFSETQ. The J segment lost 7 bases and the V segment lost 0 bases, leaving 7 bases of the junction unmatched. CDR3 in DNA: TGCGCCAGCAGCTTGGAGGGGACAGGGGAAAGGGAGCAGTACTTC. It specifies CASSLEGTGEREQYF.

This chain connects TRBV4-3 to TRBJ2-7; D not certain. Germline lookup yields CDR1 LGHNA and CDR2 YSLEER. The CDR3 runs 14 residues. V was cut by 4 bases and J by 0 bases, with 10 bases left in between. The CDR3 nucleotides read TGCGCCAGCAGCCCAACGACGGCCTCCTACGAGCAGTACTTC. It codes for CASSPTTASYEQYF.

CDR3 sequence (DNA): TGCGCCAGCAGCTTGGTTGCGGGGAGCAATCAGCCCCAGCATTTT. Translation: CASSLVAGSNQPQHF. The V call is TRBV5-1, the J call TRBJ1-5, with D unclear. The CDR3 runs 15 residues. V gave up 0 bases and J gave up 1 base, with 8 bases separating them. Germline V CDR1 and CDR2: SGHRS, YFSETQ.

The CDR3 nucleotides are TGTGCCAGCTCACCGGGACAAGGGGTATACAATGAGCAGTTCTTC. It yields the protein CASSPGQGVYNEQFF. The chain combines TRBV18 with TRBJ2-1; tentatively, D is TRBD1 (6 bases). V lost 3 bases and J lost 4, with 13 bases in between. Germline loops: CDR1 KGHSH, CDR2 LQKENI. The CDR3 extends over 15 amino acids. Combining the CDR3 with reference TRBV18 and TRBJ2-1 gives the whole variable domain NAGVMQNPRHLVRRRGQEARLRCSPMKGHSHVYWYRQLPEEGLKFMVYLQKENIIDESGMPKERFSAEFPKEGPSILRIQQVVRGDSAAYFCASSPGQGVYNEQFFGPGTRLTVL.

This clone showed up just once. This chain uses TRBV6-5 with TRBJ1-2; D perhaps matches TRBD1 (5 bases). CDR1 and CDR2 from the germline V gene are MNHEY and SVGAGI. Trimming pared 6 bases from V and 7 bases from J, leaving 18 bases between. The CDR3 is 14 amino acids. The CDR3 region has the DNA TGTGCCAGCAGACCGCTCGGGGCACGGGGTGGCTACACCTTC. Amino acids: CASRPLGARGGYTF.

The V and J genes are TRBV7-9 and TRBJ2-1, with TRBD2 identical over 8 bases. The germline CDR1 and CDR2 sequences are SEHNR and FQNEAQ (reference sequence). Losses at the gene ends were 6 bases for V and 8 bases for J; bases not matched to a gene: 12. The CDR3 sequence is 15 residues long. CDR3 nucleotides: TGTGCCAGCAGTTCGAGCGGGAGAGGGGTAGATGAGCAGTTCTTC. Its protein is CASSSSGRGVDEQFF. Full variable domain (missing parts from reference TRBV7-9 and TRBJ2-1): DTGVSQNPRHKITKRGQNVTFRCDPISEHNRLYWYRQTLGQGPEFLTYFQNEAQLEKSRLLSDRFSAERPKGSFSTLEIQRTEQGDSAMYLCASSSSGRGVDEQFFGPGTRLTVL.

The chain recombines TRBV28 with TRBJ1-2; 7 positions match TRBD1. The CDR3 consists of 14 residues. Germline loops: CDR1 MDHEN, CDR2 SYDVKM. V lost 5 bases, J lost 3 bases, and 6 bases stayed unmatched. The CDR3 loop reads CASSQPTGDYGYTF. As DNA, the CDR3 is TGTGCCAGCAGTCAACCCACAGGGGACTATGGCTACACCTTC.